The 14 T cell receptor beta chains in this list originate from one sample, sequenced in a study of blood T cell repertoires in COVID-19. Sequenced by immunoSEQ multiplex PCR; TCRdb stores in-frame clones only, minus some. The data show a few hundred thousand clones, roughly 85% seen once. The sample taken for sequencing was peripheral blood. All receptors come from a man aged 55 to 70 who had recovered from COVID-19.

The rearrangement links TRBV23-1 to TRBJ1-2; TRBD1 matches 7 bases. TRBV23-1 is given ORF status, its function remaining uncertain. This CDR3 contains 17 residues. The V gene end was trimmed by 0 bases and the J gene end by 3 bases; junction bases not matched to a gene: 10. CDR3 DNA sequence: TGCGCCAGCAGTCAATCAAAAGACAGGGCTATCTACTATGGCTACACCTTC. Its protein product is CASSQSKDRAIYYGYTF.

This clone showed up just a few times. The J gene is TRBJ1-1, the V gene TRBV10-3; 7 nucleotides agree with TRBD1. The length of the CDR3 is 15 residues. V lost 4 bases and J lost 2; bases outside the gene matches: 7. Germline loops: CDR1 ENHRY, CDR2 SYGVKD. The chain's CDR3 is CAISGDRVFNTEAFF. The CDR3 DNA sequence: TGTGCCATCAGTGGAGACAGGGTGTTTAACACTGAAGCTTTCTTT.

V gene TRBV7-2 combines with J gene TRBJ2-7; D is perhaps TRBD1 (5 bases). CDR3 length equals 15 residues. V lost 5 bases, J lost 2 bases, and 16 bases lay in between. CDR1 and CDR2 (germline): SGHTA, FQGNSA. The CDR3, as DNA: TGTGCCAGCAGCGAAAAGGGGTCTGGGGCCTACGAGCAGTACTTC. This sequence encodes CASSEKGSGAYEQYF.

This chain uses TRBV11-2 with TRBJ2-1, with 10 bases fitting TRBD2. With 1 base clipped from V and 6 bases from J, the junction kept 9 bases outside the gene matches. CDR1 is SGHAT, CDR2 FQNNGV, per germline. There are 17 residues in the CDR3. The CDR3 nucleotides read TGTGCCAGCAGCTTAGCTAGGCTAGCGGGAGTCGTCAATGAGCAGTTCTTC. Translated: CASSLARLAGVVNEQFF.

This clone was counted a single time. The J gene is TRBJ1-6, the V gene TRBV12-1. TRBV12-1 is shown as a pseudogene. The CDR3 has 15 residues. The CDR3 sequence is CASSFGLVYNSPLHF. CDR3 coding DNA: TGTGCCAGCAGCTTTGGACTTGTCTATAATTCACCCCTCCACTTT.

The table lists this clone with a few counts. V gene TRBV7-8 combines with J gene TRBJ2-1; 10 bases map to TRBD2. This CDR3 region has 19 residues. After removal of 2 bases from V and 10 bases from J, the junction contained 20 bases not matched to a gene. Germline loops: CDR1 SGHVS, CDR2 FQNEAQ. CDR3 sequence reads: CASSLLGGASGGLRVEQFF. The CDR3 DNA reads TGTGCCAGCAGCTTACTAGGAGGCGCTAGCGGGGGACTCCGGGTCGAGCAGTTCTTC. The full variable domain, its missing parts supplied by reference TRBV7-8 and TRBJ2-1, is GAGVSQSPRYKVAKRGQDVALRCDPISGHVSLFWYQQALGQGPEFLTYFQNEAQLDKSGLPSDRFFAERPEGSVSTLKIQRTQQEDSAVYLCASSLLGGASGGLRVEQFFGPGTRLTVL.

This clone was found once. The J gene is TRBJ2-7, the V gene TRBV4-1; no clear D gene. Germline CDR1 and CDR2: MGHRA and YSYEKL. With 0 bases removed from V and 3 bases from J, the gap between germline ends came to 3 bases. The CDR3 consists of 12 residues. CDR3: CASSQDYYEQYF. The CDR3 DNA follows: TGCGCCAGCAGCCAAGATTACTACGAGCAGTACTTC.

V is TRBV5-1 and J is TRBJ2-2, with D possibly TRBD1 on 6 matching bases. Germline V CDR1 and CDR2: SGHRS, YFSETQ. The ends were cut back, 0 bases at V and 6 bases at J, with 9 bases in the middle. The CDR3 length is 14 residues. CDR3 protein: CASSLARGSGELFF. CDR3 nucleotide sequence: TGCGCCAGCAGCTTGGCCAGGGGCTCCGGGGAGCTGTTTTTT.

This sequence joins TRBV4-1 and TRBJ1-1; no clear D gene. This CDR3 has 13 amino acids. V lost 0 bases and J lost 6, with 8 bases in between. Per the germline V gene, CDR1 is MGHRA and CDR2 is YSYEKL. CDR3 sequence: CASSQDPRAEAFF. In DNA form, the CDR3 reads TGCGCCAGCAGCCAAGATCCGAGAGCTGAAGCTTTCTTT.

The chain uses TRBV7-2 and TRBJ2-1, with D tentatively TRBD2 (5 bases). V dropped 3 bases and J dropped 5 bases, with 8 bases sitting between them. CDR1 and CDR2 (germline): SGHTA, FQGNSA. The CDR3 length is 13 residues. The CDR3 DNA reads as TGTGCCAGCAGCTTCGGACTGAACAATGAGCAGTTCTTC. It is translated as CASSFGLNNEQFF.

This sequence joins TRBV5-6 and TRBJ2-5; a possible D gene is TRBD1 (5 bases). Germline CDR1 reads SGHDT; CDR2 reads YYEEEE. The CDR3 contains 13 residues. V was trimmed by 3 bases and J by 5 bases, leaving 11 bases between them. DNA of the CDR3: TGTGCCAGCAGCTCCGGCTGGGGCGAGACCCAGTACTTC. Translation gives CASSSGWGETQYF.

J is TRBJ2-5 and V is TRBV4-2; the match to TRBD2 covers 12 bases. The CDR3 has 19 amino acids. The germline V gene encodes CDR1 LGHNA and CDR2 YNFKEQ. V lost 4 bases and J lost 4; bases outside the gene matches: 16. CDR3 sequence reads: CASSLRASGGASRPETQYF. CDR3 bases: TGTGCCAGCAGCCTTCGAGCTAGCGGGGGGGCTAGTCGGCCAGAGACCCAGTACTTC.

This clone was seen only a few times. V gene TRBV19 combines with J gene TRBJ2-2, with a tentative D call TRBD1 (6 bases). The CDR3 runs to 17 residues. V was pared by 1 base and J by 7 bases, with 19 bases between. Germline assignment: CDR1 LNHDA and CDR2 SQIVND (reference sequence). The CDR3 region has the DNA TGTGCCAGTAGTATAGGAAATCGTCCAGGGGATATCGGGGAGCTGTTTTTT. Its protein is CASSIGNRPGDIGELFF.

V and J are TRBV5-1 and TRBJ2-5, with 11 bases matching TRBD1. The germline V gene encodes CDR1 SGHRS and CDR2 YFSETQ. Unmatched junction bases numbered 2, after V lost 3 bases and J lost 4 bases. The CDR3 spans 14 residues. The CDR3 nucleotides are TGCGCCAGCAGCTCGGGACAGGGGGTAGAGACCCAGTACTTC. Translated, it gives CASSSGQGVETQYF.